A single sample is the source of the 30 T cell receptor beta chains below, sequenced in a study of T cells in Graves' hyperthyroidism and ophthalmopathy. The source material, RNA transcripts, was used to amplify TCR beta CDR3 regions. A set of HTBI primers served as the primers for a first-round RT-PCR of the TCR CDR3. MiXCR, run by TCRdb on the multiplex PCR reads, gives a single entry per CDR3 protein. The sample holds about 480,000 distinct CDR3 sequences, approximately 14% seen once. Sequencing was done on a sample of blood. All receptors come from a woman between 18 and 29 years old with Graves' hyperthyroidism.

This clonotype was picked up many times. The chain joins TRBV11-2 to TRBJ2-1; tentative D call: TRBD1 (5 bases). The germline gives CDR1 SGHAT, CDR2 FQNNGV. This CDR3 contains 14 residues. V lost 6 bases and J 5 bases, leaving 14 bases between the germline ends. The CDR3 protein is CASRYTGTDNEQFF. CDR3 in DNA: TGTGCCAGCAGGTATACAGGCACTGACAATGAGCAGTTCTTC.

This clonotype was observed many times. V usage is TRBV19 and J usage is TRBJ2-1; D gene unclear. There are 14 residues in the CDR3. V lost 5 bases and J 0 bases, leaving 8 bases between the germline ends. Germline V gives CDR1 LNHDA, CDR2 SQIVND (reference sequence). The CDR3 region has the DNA TGTGCCAGTAGTCCCCCTCCCTCCTACAATGAGCAGTTCTTC. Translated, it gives CASSPPPSYNEQFF. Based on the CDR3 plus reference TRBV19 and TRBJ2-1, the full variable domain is DGGITQSPKYLFRKEGQNVTLSCEQNLNHDAMYWYRQDPGQGLRLIYYSQIVNDFQKGDIAEGYSVSREKKESFPLTVTSAQKNPTAFYLCASSPPPSYNEQFFGPGTRLTVL.

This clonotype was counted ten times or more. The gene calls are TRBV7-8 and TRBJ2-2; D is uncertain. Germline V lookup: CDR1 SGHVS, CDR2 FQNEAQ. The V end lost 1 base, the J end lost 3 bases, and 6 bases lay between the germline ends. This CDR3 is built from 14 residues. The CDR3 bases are TGTGCCAGCAGCTTAGGCAGACACACCGGGGAGCTGTTTTTT. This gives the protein CASSLGRHTGELFF.

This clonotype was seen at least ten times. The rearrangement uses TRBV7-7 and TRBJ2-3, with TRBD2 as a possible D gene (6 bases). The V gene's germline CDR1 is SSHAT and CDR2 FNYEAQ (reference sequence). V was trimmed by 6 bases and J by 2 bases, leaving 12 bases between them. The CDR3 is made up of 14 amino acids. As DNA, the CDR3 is TGTGCCAGCAGTCAGGGACTTTCCACAGATACGCAGTATTTT. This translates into CASSQGLSTDTQYF.

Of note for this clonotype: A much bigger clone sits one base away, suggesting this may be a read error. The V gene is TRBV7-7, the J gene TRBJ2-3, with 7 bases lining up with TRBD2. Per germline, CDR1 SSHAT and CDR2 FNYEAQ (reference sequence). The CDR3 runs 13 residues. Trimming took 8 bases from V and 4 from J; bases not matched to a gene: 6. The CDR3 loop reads CASAAGCADTQYF. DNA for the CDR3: TGTGCCAGCGCAGCGGGATGCGCAGATACGCAGTATTTT. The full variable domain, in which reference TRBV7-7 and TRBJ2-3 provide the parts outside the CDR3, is GAGVSQSPRYKVTKRGQDVTLRCDPISSHATLYWYQQALGQGPEFLTYFNYEAQPDKSGLPSDRFSAERPEGSISTLTIQRTEQRDSAMYRCASAAGCADTQYFGPGTRLTVL.

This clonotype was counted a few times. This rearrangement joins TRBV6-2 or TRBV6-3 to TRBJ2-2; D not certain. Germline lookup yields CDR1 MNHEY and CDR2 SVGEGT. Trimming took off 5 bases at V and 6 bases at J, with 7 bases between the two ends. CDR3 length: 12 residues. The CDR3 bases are TGTGCCAGCAGTGGGATCGCCGGGGAGCTGTTTTTT. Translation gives CASSGIAGELFF.

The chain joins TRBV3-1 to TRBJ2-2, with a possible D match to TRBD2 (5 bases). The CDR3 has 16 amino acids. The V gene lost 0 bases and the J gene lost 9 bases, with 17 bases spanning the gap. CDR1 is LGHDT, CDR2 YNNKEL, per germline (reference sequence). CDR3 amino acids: CASSQDPLAPPRELFF. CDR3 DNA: TGTGCCAGCAGCCAAGATCCCCTAGCCCCCCCGAGGGAGCTGTTTTTT.

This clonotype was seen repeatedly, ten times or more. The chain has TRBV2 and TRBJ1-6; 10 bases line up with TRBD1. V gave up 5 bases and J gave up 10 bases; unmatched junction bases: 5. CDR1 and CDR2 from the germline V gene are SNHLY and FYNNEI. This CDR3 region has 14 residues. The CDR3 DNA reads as TGTGCCAGCAGTCTCGGGACAGGGGTATCACCCCTCCACTTT. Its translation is CASSLGTGVSPLHF.

CDR3 sequence (DNA): TGTGCCAGCAGCTTGGCCTTCTTGGGTGGCACACAGGGCACCTATGGCTACACCTTC. Amino acid sequence: CASSLAFLGGTQGTYGYTF. V gene TRBV5-6 combines with J gene TRBJ1-2; tentatively, D is TRBD1 (6 bases). Trimming removed 0 bases at V and 4 bases at J, with 25 bases between. This CDR3 contains 19 residues. In germline, CDR1 is SGHDT, CDR2 YYEEEE. The whole variable domain, remainder taken from reference TRBV5-6 and TRBJ1-2, is DAGVTQSPTHLIKTRGQQVTLRCSPKSGHDTVSWYQQALGQGPQFIFQYYEEEERQRGNFPDRFSGHQFPNYSSELNVNALLLGDSALYLCASSLAFLGGTQGTYGYTFGSGTRLTVV.

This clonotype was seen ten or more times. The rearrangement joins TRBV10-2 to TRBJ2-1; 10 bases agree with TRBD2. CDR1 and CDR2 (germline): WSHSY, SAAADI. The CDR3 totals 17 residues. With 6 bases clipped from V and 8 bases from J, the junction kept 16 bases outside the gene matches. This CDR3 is CASRHRASGSSWDEQFF. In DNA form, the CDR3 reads TGCGCCAGCAGGCACCGGGCTAGCGGGAGCTCGTGGGATGAGCAGTTCTTC.

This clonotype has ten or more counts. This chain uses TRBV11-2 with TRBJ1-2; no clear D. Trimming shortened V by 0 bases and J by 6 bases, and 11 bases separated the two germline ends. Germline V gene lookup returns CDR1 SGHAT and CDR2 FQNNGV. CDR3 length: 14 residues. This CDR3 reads CASSLDWNSDGYTF. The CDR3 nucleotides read TGTGCCAGCAGCTTAGATTGGAACTCCGATGGCTACACCTTC.

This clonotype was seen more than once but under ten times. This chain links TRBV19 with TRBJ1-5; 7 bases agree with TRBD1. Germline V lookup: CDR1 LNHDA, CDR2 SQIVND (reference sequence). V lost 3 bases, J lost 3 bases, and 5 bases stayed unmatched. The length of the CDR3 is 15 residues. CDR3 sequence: CASSIAQGPNQPQHF. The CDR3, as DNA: TGTGCCAGTAGTATCGCACAGGGGCCCAATCAGCCCCAGCATTTT.

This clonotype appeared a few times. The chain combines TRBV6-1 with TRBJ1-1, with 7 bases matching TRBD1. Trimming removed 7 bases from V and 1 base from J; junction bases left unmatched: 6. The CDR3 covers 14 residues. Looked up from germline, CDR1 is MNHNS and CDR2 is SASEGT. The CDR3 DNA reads TGTGCCAGCAAGACGGGACAGCAGAACACTGAAGCTTTCTTT. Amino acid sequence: CASKTGQQNTEAFF.

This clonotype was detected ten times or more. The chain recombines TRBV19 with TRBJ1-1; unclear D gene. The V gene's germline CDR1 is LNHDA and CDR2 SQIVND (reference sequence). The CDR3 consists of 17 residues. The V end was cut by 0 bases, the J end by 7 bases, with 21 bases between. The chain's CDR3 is CASSIDESGTHWNEAFF. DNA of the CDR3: TGTGCCAGTAGTATAGATGAGTCAGGAACCCATTGGAATGAAGCTTTCTTT.

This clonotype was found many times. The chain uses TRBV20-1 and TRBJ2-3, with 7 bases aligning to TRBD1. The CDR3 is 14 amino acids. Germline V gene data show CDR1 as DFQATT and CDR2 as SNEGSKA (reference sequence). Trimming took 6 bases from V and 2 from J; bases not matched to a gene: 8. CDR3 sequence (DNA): TGCAGTGCCGTAAGGACAGGAGACACAGATACGCAGTATTTT. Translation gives CSAVRTGDTDTQYF.

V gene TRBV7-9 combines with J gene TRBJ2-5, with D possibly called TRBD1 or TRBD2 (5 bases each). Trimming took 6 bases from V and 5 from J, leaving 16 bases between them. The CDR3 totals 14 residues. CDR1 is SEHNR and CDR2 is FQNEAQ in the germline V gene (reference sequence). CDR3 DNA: TGTGCCAGCAGTCGAGGTACTGGGACGGAGACCCAGTACTTC. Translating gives CASSRGTGTETQYF.

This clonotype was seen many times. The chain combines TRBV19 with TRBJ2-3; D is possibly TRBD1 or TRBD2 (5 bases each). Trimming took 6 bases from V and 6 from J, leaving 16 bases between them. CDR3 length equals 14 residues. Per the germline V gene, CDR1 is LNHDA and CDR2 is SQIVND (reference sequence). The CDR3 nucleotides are TGTGCCAGTAGCCCGGCCGCGAGGGGCGATACGCAGTATTTT. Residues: CASSPAARGDTQYF.

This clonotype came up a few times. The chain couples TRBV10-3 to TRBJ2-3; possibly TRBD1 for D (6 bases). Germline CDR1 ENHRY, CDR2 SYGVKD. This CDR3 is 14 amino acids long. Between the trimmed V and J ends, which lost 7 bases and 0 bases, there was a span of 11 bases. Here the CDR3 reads CAITPTGSTDTQYF. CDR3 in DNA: TGTGCCATCACCCCGACAGGTAGCACAGATACGCAGTATTTT.

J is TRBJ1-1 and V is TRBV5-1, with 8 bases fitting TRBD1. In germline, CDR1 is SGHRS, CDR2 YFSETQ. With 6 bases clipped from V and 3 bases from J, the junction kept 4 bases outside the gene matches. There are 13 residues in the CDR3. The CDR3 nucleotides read TGCGCCAGCACCACGGACAGGGACACTGAAGCTTTCTTT. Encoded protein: CASTTDRDTEAFF.

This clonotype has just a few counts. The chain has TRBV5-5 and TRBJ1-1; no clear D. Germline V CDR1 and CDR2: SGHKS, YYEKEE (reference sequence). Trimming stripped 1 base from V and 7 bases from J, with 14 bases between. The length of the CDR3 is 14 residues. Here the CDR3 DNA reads TGTGCCAGCAGCTTGTTTGACGAGCGGGTTGAAGCTTTCTTT. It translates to CASSLFDERVEAFF.

CDR3 residues: CASSVGFGETSTDTQYF. The CDR3 DNA sequence: TGTGCCAGCAGCGTAGGGTTCGGGGAGACTAGCACAGATACGCAGTATTTT. This sequence joins TRBV9 and TRBJ2-3; D might be TRBD2 (5 bases). CDR1 and CDR2 from the germline V gene are SGDLS and YYNGEE. Trimming removed 0 bases from V and 0 bases from J, with 14 bases in between. The CDR3 is 17 amino acids.

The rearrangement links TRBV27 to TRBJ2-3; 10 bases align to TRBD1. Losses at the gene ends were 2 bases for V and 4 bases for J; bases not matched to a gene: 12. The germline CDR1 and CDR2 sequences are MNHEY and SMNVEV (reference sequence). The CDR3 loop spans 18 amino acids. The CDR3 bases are TGTGCCAGCAGTTTAAAGCTGCGACAGGGGGCCTTGGCAGATACGCAGTATTTT. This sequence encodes CASSLKLRQGALADTQYF.

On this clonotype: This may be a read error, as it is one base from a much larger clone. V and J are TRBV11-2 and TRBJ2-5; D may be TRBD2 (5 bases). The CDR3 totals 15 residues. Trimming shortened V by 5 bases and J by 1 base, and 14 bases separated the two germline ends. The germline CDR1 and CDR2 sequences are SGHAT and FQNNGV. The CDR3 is CASSVQRGIQETQYF. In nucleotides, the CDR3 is TGTGCCAGCAGCGTACAACGGGGTATCCAAGAGACCCAGTACTTC.

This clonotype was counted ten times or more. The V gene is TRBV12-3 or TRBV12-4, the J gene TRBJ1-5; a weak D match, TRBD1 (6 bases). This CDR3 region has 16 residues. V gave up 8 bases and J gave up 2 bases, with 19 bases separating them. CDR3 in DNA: TGTGCCAGCCTCACTCCAGGGGCACTGGGCAATCAGCCCCAGCATTTT. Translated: CASLTPGALGNQPQHF.

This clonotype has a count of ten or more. Here the CDR3 DNA reads TGTGCCAGCAGCTCAAATAGCGGGAGTTTATGGGGAAAGGAGCAGTTCTTC. Protein product: CASSSNSGSLWGKEQFF. This chain connects TRBV5-4 to TRBJ2-1; 9 nucleotides match TRBD2. Germline CDR1 reads SGHNT; CDR2 reads YYREEE (reference sequence). V gave up 3 bases and J gave up 10 bases; unmatched junction bases: 17. The CDR3 has 17 residues.

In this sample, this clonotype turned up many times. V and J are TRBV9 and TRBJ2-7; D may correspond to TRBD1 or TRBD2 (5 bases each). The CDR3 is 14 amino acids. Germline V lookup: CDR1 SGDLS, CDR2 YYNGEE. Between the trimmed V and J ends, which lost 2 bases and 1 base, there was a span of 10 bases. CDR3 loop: CASSVGTDSYEQYF. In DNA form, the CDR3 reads TGTGCCAGCAGCGTGGGGACGGATTCCTACGAGCAGTACTTC.

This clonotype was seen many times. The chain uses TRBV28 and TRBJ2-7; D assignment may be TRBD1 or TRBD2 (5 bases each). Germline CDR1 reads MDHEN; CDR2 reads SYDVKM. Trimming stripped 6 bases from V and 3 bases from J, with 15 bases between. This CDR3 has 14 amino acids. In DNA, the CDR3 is TGTGCCAGCAGCCTCCCGGGACGACTCTACGAGCAGTACTTC. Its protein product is CASSLPGRLYEQYF.

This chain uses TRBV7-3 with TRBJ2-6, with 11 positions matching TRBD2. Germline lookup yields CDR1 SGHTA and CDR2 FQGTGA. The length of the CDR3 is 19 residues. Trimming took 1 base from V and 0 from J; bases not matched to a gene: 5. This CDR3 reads CASSLIGTSGLSGANVLTF. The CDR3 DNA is TGTGCCAGCAGCTTAATAGGGACTAGCGGACTCTCTGGGGCCAACGTCCTGACTTTC.

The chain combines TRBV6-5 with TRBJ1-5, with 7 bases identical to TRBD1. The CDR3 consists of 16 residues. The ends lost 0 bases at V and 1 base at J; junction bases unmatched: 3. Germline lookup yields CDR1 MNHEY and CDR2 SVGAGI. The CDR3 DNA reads TGTGCCAGCAGTTACTCGGAGGGGGCAAGCAATCAGCCCCAGCATTTT. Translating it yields CASSYSEGASNQPQHF.

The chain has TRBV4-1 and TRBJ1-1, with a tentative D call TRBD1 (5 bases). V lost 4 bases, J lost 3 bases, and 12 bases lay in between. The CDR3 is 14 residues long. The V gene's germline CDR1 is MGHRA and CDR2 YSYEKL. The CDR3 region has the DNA TGCGCCAGCAGCCCCCGGGTGACAGACACTGAAGCTTTCTTT. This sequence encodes CASSPRVTDTEAFF.